This paragraph reports one TCR beta chain. In the original processing: Nucleated cell counts were estimated from reference gene primer amplification. The repertoire was sequenced with immunoSEQ multiplex PCR; TCRdb's copy has only in-frame clones and lacks some. D and trimming were read from the DNA, whereas the V and J calls and clone size are those reported in that table. The sample records 100,000 to 120,000 clones, approximately 80% being singletons. This entry belongs to a study of blood T cell repertoires in COVID-19. Study overall: Specimens from acute and convalescent COVID-19 originated in the United States, Italy and Spain. T cells, B-cell-depleted T cells, or PBMCs provided the cDNA or gDNA that served as material.

Germline V lookup: CDR1 LGHDT, CDR2 YNNKEL (reference sequence). V was pared by 4 bases and J by 10 bases, with 4 bases of the junction left unmatched. The CDR3 is 12 amino acids. This chain joins TRBV3-1 (or the pseudogene TRBV3-2) and TRBJ1-1, with 9 bases that match TRBD1. The clonotype was recovered from an elderly woman with acute or convalescent COVID-19. Sequencing was performed on peripheral blood. The CDR3, as DNA: TGTGCCAGCAGCCCGGACAGGGGACGAGCTTTCTTT. Its translation: CASSPDRGRAFF.